This T cell receptor (beta chain) was sequenced during a study of T cell responses to AZD1222 COVID-19 vaccine. Study context: Second doses that came at about 4 or about 12 weeks were put together. Overall study findings and caveats: Dominant CD4 TCR responses targeted spike regions 160-218 and 743-854. Seropositive at baseline were only five or six AZD1222 recipients. None of the repertoires were sampled until the peak T cell response had passed.

The CDR3 totals 15 residues. Germline-derived CDR1 and CDR2 are MNHEY and SMNVEV (reference sequence). With respect to this clone: Its specificity is not known. The junction shows a germline mismatch at one end, possibly a read error.

Data came from immunoSEQ multiplex PCR; TCRdb stores just in-frame clones and leaves some out. Here the sample spans about 97,000 clones, approximately 90% being singletons. V gene TRBV27 combines with J gene TRBJ1-5; the D gene is possibly TRBD1 (5 bases). Here the sequenced sample was peripheral blood, taken on day 0 of AZD1222 vaccination. This TCR derives from an adult in good health. CDR3: CASSRSQGGNHPQHF. The CDR3 nucleotides are TGTGCCAGCAGCCGTTCCCAGGGAGGGAATCATCCCCAGCATTTT.